This T cell receptor (beta chain) stems from a study of T cells in women clearing cervical HPV infection. Study-wide context: Control women cleared a single incident HPV16 infection within 12 months.

Some clones are missing from TCRdb's copy, which holds only in-frame ones; the method was immunoSEQ multiplex PCR. The sample totals under 35,000 clones; its top ten clones hold around 1.6%. The study's findings and limits: CIN3+ cases had significantly higher TCR richness than controls; evenness did not differ. Associations may precede or follow infection; HPV-specific or memory T cells were not isolated.

Between the trimmed V and J ends, which lost 2 bases and 2 bases, there was a span of 10 bases. The length of the CDR3 is 14 residues. CDR1 and CDR2 from the germline V gene are KGHSH and LQKENI. About this clone itself: Its matching antigen is unknown. The read gets to within 3 residues of the CDR3 end, and the germline J gene fills in the rest. In the same sample, other DNA sequences code for this CDR3.

The sample comprised blood buffy coat. The chain recombines TRBV18 with TRBJ2-7; tentatively, D is TRBD1 (5 bases). This clonotype was sampled from a woman aged 18-69 years with a cervical HPV16 infection that either progressed to CIN3+ or cleared (not recorded which). The CDR3 DNA, read in part, is TGTGCCAGCTCACCAGGGGCAGACGCCTACGAG. This gives the protein CASSPGADAYE. The full CDR3 protein reads CASSPGADAYEQYF.